This T cell receptor beta chain stems from a study of cytomegalovirus exposure and HLA in healthy donors. Details on this clone: The target antigen is unknown.

While unrecorded immune exposures were likely, the donors were nominally healthy when sampled. Study-level results: The authors assumed roughly uniform sequencing depth across donors for presence/absence analyses. TCR beta chain V- and J-gene trimming was linked, in a later analysis, to a missense variant in DCLRE1C.

The CDR3 spans 13 residues. The germline V and J ends were trimmed by 1 base and 3 bases, with 7 bases remaining between them. Primers included in the PCR were 60 Vbeta and 13 Jbeta primers. Data came from immunoSEQ multiplex PCR; TCRdb stores just in-frame clones and leaves some out. The sample holds 95,000 to 100,000 clones, around 79% seen once. The receptor was isolated from a woman aged 40 to 50 in good health and CMV-seronegative. The sequencing input was PBMCs. The rearrangement uses TRBV5-3 and TRBJ1-1; no firm D call. TRBV5-3 counts as an open reading frame of uncertain function. The CDR3 bases are TGTGCCAGAAGCTTGTCTCAGGACACTGAAGCTTTCTTT. Amino acid sequence: CARSLSQDTEAFF.